The source of this T cell receptor (beta chain) is a study of CD8+CD57+ T cells in acquired aplastic anemia (dated by TCRdb to 2017 to 2018). Regarding the research as a whole: On average, sorted CD4+ and CD8+ cells yielded around 3.5 ug of extracted DNA, with a range of about 0.19 to 30 ug. CD8+CD57+ expansion was defined as a frequency above the mean frequency observed in healthy subjects. Results and caveats for the whole study, not just this receptor: CD8+ Simpson's diversity did not differ significantly between patients and healthy controls (P=0.060). Although under 35 CD8+ CDR3 sequences were shared by patients and controls, these sequences appeared highly expressed in patients and within the immunodominant clones of patients.

Profiling of TCR beta VDJ combinations and CDR3 sequences used genomic DNA as the template. TCR repertoire sequencing was run on an Illumina HiSeq 2000. Per the original workflow: Repertoire assessment relied on Simpson's diversity index, CDR3 size and DJ length profiles, and TRBV/TRBJ rearrangement plots. The immunodominant clone was defined as the most abundant DNA sequence in deep sequencing data. CDR3 amino acid sequences were checked for sharing across subjects and were also compared against the VDJdb database and published repertoires. The raw public data were reprocessed by TCRdb itself: fastp quality trimming at Q25, MiXCR clonotype calling, in-frame beta chains only. Every CDR3 protein is listed once, alongside the most common genes and DNA of its rows. These V and J calls derive from TCRdb rather than the authors' analysis. The sample records 260,000 or so distinct CDR3 sequences, around 45% of which are singletons. The ten largest clones add up to 7% to 10% of the sample.

Flow cytometry had shown CD8+CD57+ cell expansion in the patients selected for sequencing. Every patient had a diagnosis of severe acquired aplastic anemia based on International Study of Aplastic Anemia and Agranulocytosis and Camitta criteria. At the time blood was sampled, none of the patients had received any therapy. The study deep-sequenced TCR repertoires of sorted CD4+ and CD8+ blood T cells from severe aplastic anemia patients and healthy subjects. Patients were enrolled under clinicaltrials.gov protocols 00001620, 01623167, 00001397, 00071045, 00081523 and 00961064 in the USA. Ficoll-Paque density gradient centrifugation was used to isolate peripheral blood mononuclear cells. Before DNA extraction, CD4+ and CD8+ T cells were sorted with FACS or magnetic beads. This clonotype is a singleton in its sample. What this receptor recognizes is not known. No base-level quality is on record; no much larger clone is a single base apart. One read amounts to weak evidence.

V is cut back by 7 bases and J by 1 base, with 4 bases in the junction unmatched. Its CDR3 holds 14 amino acids, cysteine through phenylalanine. The CDR3 DNA has 42 bases and is translated from base 1. Looking up the germline V gene (reference sequence) yields CDR1 LGHDT and CDR2 YNNKEL. The sequence was collected from a human donor with aplastic anemia. The sequenced material came from sorted CD4+, CD8+, or CD8+CD57+ T cells (not recorded which) from PBMCs. The rearranged chain carries TRBV3-1 and TRBJ1-2, and TRBD1 matches 9 of the central bases. The nucleotide sequence is given as TGTGCCAGCACCCAGGGACAGGGTAACTATGGCTACACCTTC. Its translation is CASTQGQGNYGYTF. Reference TRBV3-1 and TRBJ1-2 proteins supply the regions before and after the CDR3; the full variable domain is: DTAVSQTPKYLVTQMGNDKSIKCEQNLGHDTMYWYKQDSKKFLKIMFSYNNKELIINETVPNRFSPKSPDKAHLNLHINSLELGDSAVYFCASTQGQGNYGYTFGSGTRLTVV.